The 17 T cell receptor beta chains in this list originate from one sample, sequenced in a study of blood T cell repertoires in COVID-19. Some clones are missing from TCRdb's copy, which holds only in-frame ones; the method was immunoSEQ multiplex PCR. The sample contains about 240,000 clones, roughly 80% of which appear only once. The sample comprised peripheral blood. These TCRs come from a woman older than 75 with acute or convalescent COVID-19.

There are many counts of this clone. The CDR3 DNA reads TGTGCCAGCATCCCAGGAGGAGAAGGCCTGTACACTGAAGCTTTCTTT. Translation: CASIPGGEGLYTEAFF. The V and J genes are TRBV7-2 and TRBJ1-1, with unresolved D. V lost 7 bases to trimming and J lost 3 bases, with 21 bases between them. This CDR3 spans 16 amino acids. CDR1 and CDR2 (germline): SGHTA, FQGNSA.

J is TRBJ2-3 and V is TRBV7-2; tentative D call: TRBD2 (5 bases). V was cut by 6 bases and J by 1 base, with 11 bases left in between. CDR3 length: 14 amino acids. CDR1 is SGHTA, CDR2 FQGNSA, per germline. CDR3 nucleotide sequence: TGTGCCAGCAGTTTGGACTGGGGCACAGATACGCAGTATTTT. It specifies CASSLDWGTDTQYF.

This clone showed up just once. This chain connects TRBV15 to TRBJ2-6, with 7 positions matching TRBD1. This CDR3 spans 17 amino acids. The V and J ends lost 4 bases and 1 base, in that order; junction bases with no gene match: 7. Germline lookup yields CDR1 LNHNV and CDR2 YYDKDF (reference sequence). The CDR3 DNA is TGTGCCACCAGCATCCTGACAGGGTGGTCTGGGGCCAACGTCCTGACTTTC. Translation: CATSILTGWSGANVLTF.

V gene TRBV7-9 combines with J gene TRBJ2-1, with 7 bases lining up with TRBD2. The CDR3 runs 15 residues. With 4 bases clipped from V and 7 bases from J, the junction kept 10 bases outside the gene matches. Per germline, CDR1 SEHNR and CDR2 FQNEAQ (reference sequence). The DNA for the CDR3 is TGTGCCAGCAGCTCCGGGACTACAGTTTGGAATGAGCAGTTCTTC. It encodes CASSSGTTVWNEQFF.

The J gene is TRBJ2-7, the V gene TRBV2, with no clear D. This CDR3 region has 11 residues. CDR1 and CDR2 from the germline V gene are SNHLY and FYNNEI. V lost 9 bases to trimming and J lost 3 bases, with 9 bases between them. CDR3: CASSQVYEQYF. DNA for the CDR3: TGTGCCAGTTCCCAGGTCTACGAGCAGTACTTC.

The chain carries TRBV6-5 and TRBJ1-2, with D perhaps TRBD1 (5 bases). V was cut by 6 bases and J by 2 bases, with 10 bases left in between. The CDR3 is made up of 13 amino acids. Germline values: CDR1 MNHEY, CDR2 SVGAGI. This CDR3 is CASSGGTNYGYTF. In nucleotides, the CDR3 is TGTGCCAGCAGCGGGGGAACAAACTATGGCTACACCTTC.

The J gene is TRBJ1-2, the V gene TRBV2, with 7 positions matching TRBD1. Germline trimming cut 6 bases from V and 4 bases from J; bases unmatched to any gene: 11. In germline, CDR1 is SNHLY, CDR2 FYNNEI. This CDR3 is 15 amino acids long. In DNA form, the CDR3 reads TGTGCCAGCAGCAGACTAGGGGGCGTTAGCTATGGCTACACCTTC. It yields the protein CASSRLGGVSYGYTF.

This chain joins TRBV7-2 and TRBJ2-6, with TRBD1 matching 7 bases. V lost 3 bases and J lost 2; bases outside the gene matches: 7. The CDR3 runs 17 residues. Per the germline V gene, CDR1 is SGHTA and CDR2 is FQGNSA. The CDR3 sequence is CASSFLAGGAGANVLTF. The DNA for the CDR3 is TGTGCCAGCAGCTTTTTGGCAGGGGGAGCTGGGGCCAACGTCCTGACTTTC.

The gene calls are TRBV9 and TRBJ2-1, with D possibly matching TRBD2 (5 bases). The CDR3 runs to 14 residues. Per the germline V gene, CDR1 is SGDLS and CDR2 is YYNGEE. Trimming pared 0 bases from V and 6 bases from J, leaving 10 bases between. DNA for the CDR3: TGTGCCAGCAGCGTAGGGACGGGGTTCAATGAGCAGTTCTTC. Its translation: CASSVGTGFNEQFF.

The chain employs TRBV3-1 (or the pseudogene TRBV3-2) and TRBJ2-3, with 10 positions matching TRBD2. Germline values: CDR1 LGHDT, CDR2 YNNKEL (reference sequence). This CDR3 has 15 residues. Losses at the gene ends were 5 bases for V and 1 base for J; bases not matched to a gene: 3. The CDR3 region is CASSLSGGGTDTQYF. DNA of the CDR3: TGTGCCAGCAGCTTAAGCGGGGGGGGCACAGATACGCAGTATTTT.

This chain links TRBV29-1 with TRBJ2-5; 8 positions agree with TRBD2. CDR3 length equals 13 residues. Germline CDR1 SQVTM, CDR2 ANQGSEA. Trimming removed 4 bases from V and 2 bases from J; junction bases left unmatched: 3. The CDR3 sequence: CSVAGTRQETQYF. CDR3 in DNA: TGCAGCGTTGCAGGGACTAGACAAGAGACCCAGTACTTC.

The chain combines TRBV7-3 with TRBJ2-2; D perhaps matches TRBD2 (5 bases). CDR1 and CDR2 from the germline V gene are SGHTA and FQGTGA. V lost 4 bases to trimming and J lost 7 bases, with 10 bases between them. The CDR3 sequence is 13 residues long. The CDR3 loop reads CASSSLANGELFF. CDR3 DNA sequence: TGTGCCAGCAGCTCTTTAGCGAACGGGGAGCTGTTTTTT. Looking up the rest from reference TRBV7-3 and TRBJ2-2 gives the full variable domain: GAGVSQTPSNKVTEKGKYVELRCDPISGHTALYWYRQSLGQGPEFLIYFQGTGAADDSGLPNDRFFAVRPEGSVSTLKIQRTERGDSAVYLCASSSLANGELFFGEGSRLTVL.

The chain is built from TRBV6-6 and TRBJ2-5, with 13 bases fitting TRBD2. The CDR3 sequence is 19 residues long. CDR1 and CDR2 from the germline V gene are MNHNY and SVGAGI (reference sequence). Unmatched junction bases numbered 18, after V lost 5 bases and J lost 6 bases. The CDR3 DNA follows: TGTGCCAGCAGTCGAGGGACAGCCGGGACTAGCGGGACCGGGAAGACCCAGTACTTC. Protein: CASSRGTAGTSGTGKTQYF.

The chain uses TRBV14 and TRBJ2-2; 7 bases line up with TRBD1. There are 16 residues in the CDR3. Looked up from germline, CDR1 is SGHDN and CDR2 is FVKESK. V trimming: 2 bases; J trimming: 1 base; junction bases outside the gene matches: 4. DNA for the CDR3: TGTGCCAGCAGCCAAAGGACAGGCCTGAACACCGGGGAGCTGTTTTTT. This encodes CASSQRTGLNTGELFF.

This clone was observed a handful of times. The chain links TRBV5-1 to TRBJ1-1; a weak D match, TRBD1 (5 bases). Between the trimmed V and J ends, which lost 4 bases and 0 bases, there was a span of 22 bases. Germline CDR1 is SGHRS and CDR2 is YFSETQ. The CDR3 has 18 amino acids. This chain's CDR3 is CASSPLSSDSMMNTEAFF. For the CDR3, the DNA is TGCGCCAGCAGCCCCCTTTCCTCCGACAGTATGATGAACACTGAAGCTTTCTTT.

The chain employs TRBV7-3 and TRBJ2-2; D is perhaps TRBD1 (6 bases). Looked up from germline, CDR1 is SGHTA and CDR2 is FQGTGA. The CDR3 extends over 14 amino acids. Trimming stripped 5 bases from V and 4 bases from J, with 11 bases between. Written as DNA, the CDR3 is TGTGCCAGCAGCCCAGGACAGATCACCGGGGAGCTGTTTTTT. It specifies CASSPGQITGELFF. Using reference TRBV7-3 and TRBJ2-2 for the parts outside the CDR3, the full variable domain is GAGVSQTPSNKVTEKGKYVELRCDPISGHTALYWYRQSLGQGPEFLIYFQGTGAADDSGLPNDRFFAVRPEGSVSTLKIQRTERGDSAVYLCASSPGQITGELFFGEGSRLTVL.

The J gene is TRBJ2-5, the V gene TRBV28; TRBD2 aligns across 10 bases. Trimming took 7 bases from V and 3 from J; bases not matched to a gene: 8. The CDR3 is made up of 15 amino acids. Germline V gene sequence: CDR1 MDHEN, CDR2 SYDVKM. DNA for the CDR3: TGTGCCAGCACCCAAGGACTAGCGGCAAAAGAGACCCAGTACTTC. This translates into CASTQGLAAKETQYF. Full variable domain (outside the CDR3, taken from reference TRBV28 and TRBJ2-5): DVKVTQSSRYLVKRTGEKVFLECVQDMDHENMFWYRQDPGLGLRLIYFSYDVKMKEKGDIPEGYSVSREKKERFSLILESASTNQTSMYLCASTQGLAAKETQYFGPGTRLLVL.